This T cell receptor beta chain came from a study of molecular identifiers for immune sequencing clone quantification. This clonotype was observed a handful of times. What it binds is not known. The bulk TCR libraries were made with methods described before and with listed TCR primers. One entry per CDR3 protein, called by TCRdb with MiXCR from the PCR reads. The sample shows approximately 550,000 distinct CDR3 sequences, around a fifth of them seen only once. Trimming took off 1 base at V and 2 bases at J, with 14 bases between the two ends. The CDR3 length is 16 residues. Germline-derived CDR1 and CDR2 are MDHEN and SYDVKM. General observations from the study: Spiked TCR RNA from one Jurkat cell reportedly showed up when mixed among 950,000 to 1,000,000 naive cells. Over 99% of effector molecules, yet under 1% of naive-cell molecules, were held by clones above 20 RNA copies.

The source is a human donor in good health. Some libraries in this study had Jurkat cell RNA spiked in. The rearrangement joins TRBV28 to TRBJ2-5, with D perhaps matching TRBD1 (6 bases). Sequencing was performed on naive CD8+ T cells from blood, with Jurkat cell RNA spiked in. Subset: FACS-sorted CD8+CD4-CCR7+CD45RA+ naive T cells. The CDR3 coding sequence is TGTGCCAGCAGTTTATTAGGCCAGGGGCCTCAAGAGACCCAGTACTTC. This translates into CASSLLGQGPQETQYF.